This passage covers 27 T cell receptor beta chains from one sample sequenced in a study of T-cell reconstitution after alpha-beta-depleted transplantation in children. Unique molecular identifiers were incorporated when the TCRbeta library was constructed. Using its own MiXCR run on the PCR reads, TCRdb lists one record per CDR3 protein. The table lists approximately 590,000 distinct CDR3 sequences, 10% of them singletons. The sample here was PBMCs from the stem cell graft donor, taken from the stem cell graft. The receptors come from a human donor who donated a stem cell graft to a child with acute myeloid leukemia.

The chain employs TRBV7-8 and TRBJ2-7; possible D gene TRBD2, 6 bases. Trimming stripped 5 bases from V and 2 bases from J, with 13 bases between. The V gene's germline CDR1 is SGHVS and CDR2 FQNEAQ. CDR3 length: 14 residues. CDR3 nucleotide sequence: TGTGCCAGCAGCGTCCGGGACTTAACCTACGAGCAGTACTTC. It is translated as CASSVRDLTYEQYF.

This clonotype was seen more than once but under ten times. The chain links TRBV5-1 to TRBJ2-3; D remains unclear. V dropped 0 bases and J dropped 0 bases, with 11 bases sitting between them. The CDR3 is 16 amino acids. Germline lookup yields CDR1 SGHRS and CDR2 YFSETQ. CDR3 DNA sequence: TGCGCCAGCAGCTTGGCTGACCTATCTAGCACAGATACGCAGTATTTT. Amino acids: CASSLADLSSTDTQYF.

In this sample, this clonotype turned up many times. The rearrangement uses TRBV9 and TRBJ2-5; D remains unclear. The CDR3 extends over 13 amino acids. Trimming pared 3 bases from V and 2 bases from J, leaving 8 bases between. Germline CDR1 is SGDLS and CDR2 is YYNGEE. DNA of the CDR3: TGTGCCAGCAGCGGGCCTGTTCAAGAGACCCAGTACTTC. Translation gives CASSGPVQETQYF.

In its sample, this clonotype was seen a few times. The rearrangement links TRBV3-1 to TRBJ1-1; D not resolved. In germline, CDR1 is LGHDT, CDR2 YNNKEL (reference sequence). V shed 1 base and J shed 0 bases, with 6 bases lying between them. The CDR3 covers 14 residues. The CDR3 DNA reads as TGTGCCAGCAGCCAAGCGGTCATGAACACTGAAGCTTTCTTT. Translating gives CASSQAVMNTEAFF.

V is TRBV11-2 and J is TRBJ2-1, with 14 bases fitting TRBD2. The CDR3 is made up of 20 amino acids. The germline V gene has CDR1 SGHAT and CDR2 FQNNGV. Losses at the gene ends were 5 bases for V and 2 bases for J; bases not matched to a gene: 14. CDR3 amino acids: CASSKGLAGGPRGTYNEQFF. DNA for the CDR3: TGTGCCAGCAGCAAAGGACTAGCGGGAGGACCAAGAGGGACCTACAATGAGCAGTTCTTC.

This clonotype showed up just a few times. This chain connects TRBV28 to TRBJ2-1; TRBD1 aligns across 9 bases. The CDR3 consists of 15 residues. With 5 bases clipped from V and 6 bases from J, the junction kept 8 bases outside the gene matches. Germline CDR1 MDHEN, CDR2 SYDVKM. CDR3 protein: CASSRGQGFANEQFF. In nucleotides, the CDR3 is TGTGCCAGCAGTCGGGGACAGGGATTCGCCAATGAGCAGTTCTTC.

This clonotype has only a few counts. The rearrangement links TRBV5-1 to TRBJ2-7, with a weak D call TRBD2 (5 bases). Germline V gene sequence: CDR1 SGHRS, CDR2 YFSETQ. The CDR3 runs 16 residues. The V end was cut by 0 bases, the J end by 2 bases, with 15 bases between. The CDR3 reads CASSLVVAAGPYEQYF. In DNA form, the CDR3 reads TGCGCCAGCAGCTTGGTTGTAGCCGCGGGTCCCTACGAGCAGTACTTC.

This clonotype showed up just a few times. The chain uses TRBV29-1 and TRBJ2-2, with D maybe TRBD1 (5 bases). CDR1 and CDR2 from the germline V gene are SQVTM and ANQGSEA. This CDR3 contains 13 residues. V gave up 7 bases and J gave up 2 bases, with 11 bases separating them. CDR3 DNA sequence: TGCAGCGGGGTGGGGCTAAACACCGGGGAGCTGTTTTTT. Its protein product is CSGVGLNTGELFF.

This clonotype has at least ten counts. This sequence joins TRBV28 and TRBJ2-2, with D possibly TRBD1 on 5 matching bases. Germline values: CDR1 MDHEN, CDR2 SYDVKM. V lost 6 bases to trimming and J lost 9 bases, with 20 bases between them. The length of the CDR3 is 15 residues. DNA for the CDR3: TGTGCCAGCAGCCGGCAACAGGAGACTCGCCGGGAGCTGTTTTTT. Translated: CASSRQQETRRELFF.

The chain joins TRBV5-1 to TRBJ2-7, with D possibly being TRBD2 (6 bases). Trimming took 0 bases from V and 5 from J, leaving 18 bases between them. CDR3 size: 16 residues. Germline V gene data show CDR1 as SGHRS and CDR2 as YFSETQ. The CDR3 is CASSLEAGRSNDEQYF. DNA of the CDR3: TGCGCCAGCAGCTTGGAAGCAGGGAGGAGTAACGACGAGCAGTACTTC.

This clonotype was picked up many times. V usage is TRBV12-3 or TRBV12-4 and J usage is TRBJ2-1; D not certain. Trimming removed 3 bases at V and 1 base at J, with 7 bases between. CDR3 length: 14 residues. For the CDR3, the DNA is TGTGCCAGCAGTTTTGAACGATCCTACAATGAGCAGTTCTTC. It specifies CASSFERSYNEQFF.

This clonotype was counted a few times. The chain links TRBV5-1 to TRBJ2-1, with TRBD2 matching over 7 bases. V dropped 3 bases and J dropped 0; count of bases not matched to a gene: 12. The length of the CDR3 is 18 residues. The germline V gene encodes CDR1 SGHRS and CDR2 YFSETQ. CDR3 coding DNA: TGCGCCAGCAGCTCCCCCGGCACGCGGGAGAGCTCCTACAATGAGCAGTTCTTC. The encoded protein is CASSSPGTRESSYNEQFF. The whole variable domain, filled in from reference TRBV5-1 and TRBJ2-1, reads KAGVTQTPRYLIKTRGQQVTLSCSPISGHRSVSWYQQTPGQGLQFLFEYFSETQRNKGNFPGRFSGRQFSNSRSEMNVSTLELGDSALYLCASSSPGTRESSYNEQFFGPGTRLTVL.

V usage is TRBV12-3 or TRBV12-4 and J usage is TRBJ2-5; 7 positions match TRBD2. The CDR3 consists of 16 residues. V lost 5 bases, J lost 5 bases, and 14 bases stayed unmatched. The CDR3 DNA sequence: TGTGCCAGCAGTAGTACACCATCGGCCGGGGGGGAGACCCAGTACTTC. It yields the protein CASSSTPSAGGETQYF.

The chain links TRBV28 to TRBJ1-2; 10 nucleotides line up with TRBD1. This CDR3 has 14 amino acids. Germline assignment: CDR1 MDHEN and CDR2 SYDVKM. Trimming removed 6 bases from V and 5 bases from J; junction bases left unmatched: 6. The CDR3 DNA is TGTGCCAGCAGGAGGACAGGGGGTTTGTATGGCTACACCTTC. Translated, it gives CASRRTGGLYGYTF.

The J gene is TRBJ2-1, the V gene TRBV7-9, with 7 bases fitting TRBD2. CDR3 length equals 17 residues. Unmatched junction bases numbered 16, after V lost 3 bases and J lost 8 bases. From germline, CDR1 is SEHNR and CDR2 FQNEAQ (reference sequence). The CDR3 protein is CASSFQISGAGRDEQFF. The CDR3, as DNA: TGTGCCAGCAGCTTCCAGATAAGCGGGGCGGGTCGGGATGAGCAGTTCTTC.

The chain carries TRBV7-3 and TRBJ2-3; 8 nucleotides match TRBD2. Germline CDR1 and CDR2: SGHTA and FQGTGA. The V segment lost 4 bases and the J segment 2 bases; nucleotides outside the gene matches: 8. CDR3 length equals 16 residues. The CDR3 coding sequence is TGTGCCAGCAGCTGGCGCGGGGGGAGGGCCACAGATACGCAGTATTTT. Residues: CASSWRGGRATDTQYF.

This clonotype occurred a few times. The V and J genes are TRBV20-1 and TRBJ1-6; TRBD1 might be the D (6 bases). Trimming pared 4 bases from V and 0 bases from J, leaving 13 bases between. Germline V CDR1 and CDR2: DFQATT, SNEGSKA (reference sequence). This CDR3 has 16 amino acids. The CDR3 loop reads CSAKDSRSSYNSPLHF. Written as DNA, the CDR3 is TGCAGTGCTAAGGACAGCAGGAGCTCCTATAATTCACCCCTCCACTTT.

This clonotype has only a few counts. The rearrangement joins TRBV5-1 to TRBJ2-3; 14 bases are a match to TRBD2. The CDR3 length is 16 residues. Germline V gene data show CDR1 as SGHRS and CDR2 as YFSETQ. With 4 bases clipped from V and 6 bases from J, the junction kept 7 bases outside the gene matches. CDR3 region: CASSAGTSGREDTQYF. CDR3 in DNA: TGCGCCAGCAGCGCCGGGACTAGCGGGAGAGAGGATACGCAGTATTTT.

This clonotype was detected ten times or more. This chain joins TRBV28 and TRBJ2-1; D is ambiguous. V lost 2 bases, J lost 10 bases, and 9 bases lay in between. The CDR3 consists of 12 residues. Germline-derived CDR1 and CDR2 are MDHEN and SYDVKM. CDR3 residues: CASSLRVGEQFF. In DNA, the CDR3 is TGTGCCAGCAGTTTACGAGTAGGGGAGCAGTTCTTC.

The chain has TRBV14 and TRBJ2-1, with 8 bases matching TRBD2. The CDR3 runs to 15 residues. The trim removed 2 bases at V and 9 bases at J, leaving 9 bases unmatched. The germline CDR1 and CDR2 sequences are SGHDN and FVKESK. CDR3 residues: CASSQWAGGGGEQFF. The DNA of the CDR3 is TGTGCCAGCAGCCAATGGGCGGGAGGAGGGGGTGAGCAGTTCTTC.

This clonotype has a count of ten or more. The rearrangement links TRBV27 to TRBJ2-3; TRBD2 might be the D (6 bases). V was clipped by 6 bases and J by 4 bases, with 20 bases between them. This CDR3 has 16 amino acids. CDR1 and CDR2 (germline): MNHEY, SMNVEV (reference sequence). The CDR3 DNA reads TGTGCCAGCAGCACATTGATAATGGGGGGTCCAGATACGCAGTATTTT. Its protein product is CASSTLIMGGPDTQYF.

This clonotype was counted only a few times. This chain connects TRBV7-9 to TRBJ2-7; TRBD2 matches at 8 bases. The CDR3 sequence is 12 residues long. V shed 5 bases and J 7 bases; nucleotides not matched to a gene: 4. CDR1 is SEHNR, CDR2 FQNEAQ, per germline (reference sequence). The CDR3 spells CASSAGGVEQYF. The CDR3 bases are TGTGCCAGCAGCGCCGGGGGGGTTGAGCAGTACTTC.

The V call is TRBV28, the J call TRBJ2-3; D is perhaps TRBD1 (6 bases). Trimming removed 5 bases at V and 7 bases at J, with 13 bases between. This CDR3 comprises 13 residues. Germline CDR1 is MDHEN and CDR2 is SYDVKM. The CDR3 coding sequence is TGTGCCAGCAGTCCAACAGGGATGAATACGCAGTATTTT. Encoded protein: CASSPTGMNTQYF.

A few counts support this clonotype. The V call is TRBV10-3, the J call TRBJ2-5; tentatively, D is TRBD1 or TRBD2 (5 bases each). The CDR3 consists of 18 residues. The germline V gene has CDR1 ENHRY and CDR2 SYGVKD. Trimming removed 10 bases at V and 2 bases at J, with 29 bases between. As DNA, the CDR3 is TGTGCCACCTCCCTTAGAGGGGATCGGACACACCGGCAAGAGACCCAGTACTTC. This gives the protein CATSLRGDRTHRQETQYF.

The sample holds a few counts of this clonotype. The rearrangement joins TRBV2 to TRBJ2-2; TRBD2 matches 13 bases. The germline V gene has CDR1 SNHLY and CDR2 FYNNEI. The J segment lost 7 bases and the V segment lost 4 bases, leaving 9 bases of the junction unmatched. The CDR3 runs 17 residues. The CDR3 nucleotides read TGTGCCAGCAGTGTGTGGACTAGCGGGAGACGGGGCGGGGAGCTGTTTTTT. It encodes CASSVWTSGRRGGELFF.

The rearrangement joins TRBV20-1 to TRBJ1-5; D gene unclear. The CDR3 has 12 amino acids. Germline loops: CDR1 DFQATT, CDR2 SNEGSKA (reference sequence). The CDR3 nucleotides read TGCAGCGGCGCGAGGGGCAATCAGCCCCAGCATTTT. It specifies CSGARGNQPQHF.

The chain employs TRBV12-3 or TRBV12-4 and TRBJ2-1; D gene uncertain. The CDR3 has 15 residues. V was clipped by 3 bases and J by 10 bases, with 19 bases between them. CDR3 sequence: CASSFFATIPPEQFF. The CDR3 nucleotides are TGTGCCAGCAGTTTCTTTGCTACCATACCCCCAGAGCAGTTCTTC.